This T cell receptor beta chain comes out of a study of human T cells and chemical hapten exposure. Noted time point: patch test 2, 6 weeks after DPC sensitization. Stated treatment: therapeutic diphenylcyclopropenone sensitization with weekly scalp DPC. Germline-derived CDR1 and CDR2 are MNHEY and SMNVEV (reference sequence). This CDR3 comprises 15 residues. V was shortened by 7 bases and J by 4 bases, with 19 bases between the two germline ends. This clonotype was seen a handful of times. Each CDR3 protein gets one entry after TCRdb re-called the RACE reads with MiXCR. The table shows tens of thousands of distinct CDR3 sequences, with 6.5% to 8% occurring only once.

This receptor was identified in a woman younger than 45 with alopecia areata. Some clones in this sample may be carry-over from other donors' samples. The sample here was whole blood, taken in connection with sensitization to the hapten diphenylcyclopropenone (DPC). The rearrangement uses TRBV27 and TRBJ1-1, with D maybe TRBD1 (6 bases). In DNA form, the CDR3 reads TGTGCCAGCACTTTCCGGGGGGCGAAGGGCACTGAAGCTTTCTTT. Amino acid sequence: CASTFRGAKGTEAFF.